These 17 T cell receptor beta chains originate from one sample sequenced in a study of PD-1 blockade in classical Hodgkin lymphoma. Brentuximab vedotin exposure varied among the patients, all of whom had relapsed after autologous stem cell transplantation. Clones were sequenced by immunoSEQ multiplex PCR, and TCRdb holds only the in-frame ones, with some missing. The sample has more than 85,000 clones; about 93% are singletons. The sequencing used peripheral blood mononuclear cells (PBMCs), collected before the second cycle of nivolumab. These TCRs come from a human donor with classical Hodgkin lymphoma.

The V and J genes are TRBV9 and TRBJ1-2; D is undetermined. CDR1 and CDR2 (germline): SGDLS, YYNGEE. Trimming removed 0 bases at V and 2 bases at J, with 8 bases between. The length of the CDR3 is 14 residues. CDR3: CASSVDSSNYGYTF. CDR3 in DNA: TGTGCCAGCAGCGTAGATAGCTCCAACTATGGCTACACCTTC.

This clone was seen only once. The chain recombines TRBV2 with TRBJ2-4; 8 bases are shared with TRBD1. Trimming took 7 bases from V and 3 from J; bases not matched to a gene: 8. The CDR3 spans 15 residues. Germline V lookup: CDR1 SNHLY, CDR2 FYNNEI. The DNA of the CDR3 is TGTGCCAGCACCCCAGACAGGGGAGGCAAAAACATTCAGTACTTC. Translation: CASTPDRGGKNIQYF.

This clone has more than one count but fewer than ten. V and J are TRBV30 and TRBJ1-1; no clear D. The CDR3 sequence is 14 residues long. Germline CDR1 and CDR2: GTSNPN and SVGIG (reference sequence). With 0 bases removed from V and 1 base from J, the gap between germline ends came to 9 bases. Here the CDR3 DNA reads TGTGCCTGGAGTGTAAGTTCCTGGAACACTGAAGCTTTCTTT. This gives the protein CAWSVSSWNTEAFF.

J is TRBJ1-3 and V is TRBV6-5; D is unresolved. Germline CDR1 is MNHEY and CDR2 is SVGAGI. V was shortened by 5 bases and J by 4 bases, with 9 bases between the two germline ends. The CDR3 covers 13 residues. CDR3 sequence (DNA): TGTGCCAGCAGTACCTCTGGGGGAAACACCATATATTTT. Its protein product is CASSTSGGNTIYF.

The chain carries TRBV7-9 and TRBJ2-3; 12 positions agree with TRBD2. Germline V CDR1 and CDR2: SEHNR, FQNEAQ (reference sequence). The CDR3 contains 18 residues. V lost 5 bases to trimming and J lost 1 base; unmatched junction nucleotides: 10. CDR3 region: CASSGRVSSGRGTDTQYF. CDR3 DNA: TGTGCCAGCAGCGGCCGCGTCTCTAGCGGGAGGGGCACAGATACGCAGTATTTT.

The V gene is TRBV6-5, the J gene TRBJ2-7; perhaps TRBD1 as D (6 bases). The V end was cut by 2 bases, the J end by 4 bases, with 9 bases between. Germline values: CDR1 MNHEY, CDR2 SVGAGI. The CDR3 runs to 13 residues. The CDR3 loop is CASSYIGGYEQYF. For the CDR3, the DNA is TGTGCCAGCAGTTACATAGGGGGATACGAGCAGTACTTC.

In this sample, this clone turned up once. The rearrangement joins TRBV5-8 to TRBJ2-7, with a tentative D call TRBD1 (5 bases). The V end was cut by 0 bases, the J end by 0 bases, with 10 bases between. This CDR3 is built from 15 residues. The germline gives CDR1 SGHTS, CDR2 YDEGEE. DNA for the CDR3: TGTGCCAGCAGCTTGGAGGCAGGGCGCTCCTACGAGCAGTACTTC. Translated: CASSLEAGRSYEQYF.

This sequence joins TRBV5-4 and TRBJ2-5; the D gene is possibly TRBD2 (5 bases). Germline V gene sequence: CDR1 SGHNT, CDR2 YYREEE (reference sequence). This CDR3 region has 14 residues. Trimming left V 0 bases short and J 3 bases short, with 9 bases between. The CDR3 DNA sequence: TGTGCCAGCAGCTTGGAAGTCGGGGAAGAGACCCAGTACTTC. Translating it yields CASSLEVGEETQYF.

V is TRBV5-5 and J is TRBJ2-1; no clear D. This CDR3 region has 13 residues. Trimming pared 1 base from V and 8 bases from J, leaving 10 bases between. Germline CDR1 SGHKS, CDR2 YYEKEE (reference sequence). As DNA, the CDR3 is TGTGCCAGCAGCTTGTGGAAGTTAGATGAGCAGTTCTTC. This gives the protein CASSLWKLDEQFF.

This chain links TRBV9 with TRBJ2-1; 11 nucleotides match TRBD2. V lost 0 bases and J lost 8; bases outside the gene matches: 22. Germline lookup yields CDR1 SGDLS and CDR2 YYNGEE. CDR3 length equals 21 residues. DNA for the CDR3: TGTGCCAGCAGCGTAGCGAACCCTGCGGGCGTAGCGGGAGGGGTGGCGGATGAGCAGTTCTTC. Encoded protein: CASSVANPAGVAGGVADEQFF.

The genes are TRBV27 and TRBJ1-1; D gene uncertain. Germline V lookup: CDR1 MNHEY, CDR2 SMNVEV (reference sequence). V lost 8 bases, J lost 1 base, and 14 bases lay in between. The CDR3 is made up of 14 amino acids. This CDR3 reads CASLQPQTNTEAFF. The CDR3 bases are TGTGCCAGCCTACAGCCCCAGACGAACACTGAAGCTTTCTTT.

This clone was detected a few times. As DNA, the CDR3 is TGCGCCAGCAGCCTCGGGGAGGCGAACACTGAAGCTTTCTTT. Amino acid sequence: CASSLGEANTEAFF. This chain uses TRBV4-1 with TRBJ1-1, with D uncertain. Germline CDR1 MGHRA, CDR2 YSYEKL. The CDR3 has 14 amino acids. Between the trimmed V and J ends, which lost 4 bases and 1 base, there was a span of 10 bases.

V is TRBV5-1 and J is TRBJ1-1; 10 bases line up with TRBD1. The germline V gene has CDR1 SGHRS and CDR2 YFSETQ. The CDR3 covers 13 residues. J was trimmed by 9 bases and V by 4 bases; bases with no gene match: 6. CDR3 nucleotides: TGCGCCAGCAGCATCCGGACAGGGGGTAAAGCTTTCTTT. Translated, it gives CASSIRTGGKAFF.

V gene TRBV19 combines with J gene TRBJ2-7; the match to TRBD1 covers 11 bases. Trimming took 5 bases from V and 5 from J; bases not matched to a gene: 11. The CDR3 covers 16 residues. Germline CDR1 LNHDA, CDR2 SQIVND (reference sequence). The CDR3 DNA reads TGTGCCAGTAGTGAGACCGGGACAGGGGGGGGTGACGAGCAGTACTTC. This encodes CASSETGTGGGDEQYF. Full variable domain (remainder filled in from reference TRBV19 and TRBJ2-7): DGGITQSPKYLFRKEGQNVTLSCEQNLNHDAMYWYRQDPGQGLRLIYYSQIVNDFQKGDIAEGYSVSREKKESFPLTVTSAQKNPTAFYLCASSETGTGGGDEQYFGPGTRLTVT.

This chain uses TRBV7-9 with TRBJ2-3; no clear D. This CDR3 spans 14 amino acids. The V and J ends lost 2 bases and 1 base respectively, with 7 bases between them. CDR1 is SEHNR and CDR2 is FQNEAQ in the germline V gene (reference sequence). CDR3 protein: CASSLSAGTDTQYF. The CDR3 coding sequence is TGTGCCAGCAGCTTATCAGCTGGCACAGATACGCAGTATTTT.

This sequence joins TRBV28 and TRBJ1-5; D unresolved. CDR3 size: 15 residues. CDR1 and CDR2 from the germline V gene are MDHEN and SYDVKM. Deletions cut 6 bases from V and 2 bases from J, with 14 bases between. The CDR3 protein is CASRLLRRGNQPQHF. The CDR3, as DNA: TGTGCCAGCAGGCTTCTAAGGAGGGGCAATCAGCCCCAGCATTTT.

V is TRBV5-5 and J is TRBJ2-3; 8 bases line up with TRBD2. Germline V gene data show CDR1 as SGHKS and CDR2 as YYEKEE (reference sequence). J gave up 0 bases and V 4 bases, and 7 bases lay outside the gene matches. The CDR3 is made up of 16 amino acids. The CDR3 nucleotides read TGTGCCAGCAGCCCAACACTAGCGGTAAGCACAGATACGCAGTATTTT. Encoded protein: CASSPTLAVSTDTQYF.